This T cell receptor beta chain was found in a study of T-cell memory formation after mild COVID-19 (dated by TCRdb to the early 2020s). Regarding the study in general: TCR sequence clusters from the two donors were found to be largely donor specific. T-cell clones expanding and contracting after mild COVID-19 in a couple of donors were tracked by longitudinal TCRalpha and TCRbeta repertoire sequencing. The cohort was made up of two young adult volunteers, one female and one male, who were previously healthy. The full study reports these points: Balanced CD4/CD8 phenotypes were observed for clones contracting from day 15 to 85, whereas a bias towards CD4+ was observed for a second wave of clones expanding from day 15 to 37. SARS-CoV-2 specificity of the second-wave clones peaking on day 37 was not confirmed. The detection of some responding clones in pre-infection memory suggests that pre-existing cross-reactive memory T cells joined the SARS-CoV-2 response. Only a couple of mild cases were covered by the study, and larger cohorts that include severe cases with pre-infection samples were considered necessary. Contracting CD4+ clones were found mainly in CM and EM memory subsets, while CD8+ clones were enriched in EMRA.

Sequencing relied on an Illumina NovaSeq 6000. Using 5'RACE with constant-segment primers, TCRalpha and TCRbeta cDNA libraries were constructed, with sample barcodes and unique molecular identifiers added in the process. Trizol reagent was used to extract RNA from every sample. Libraries were amplified in two PCR steps, with a second sample barcode and Illumina TruSeq adapters added in the second step. Libraries were sequenced on an Illumina NovaSeq with 2 x 150 bp paired-end reads. The study's own analysis went as follows. Demultiplexing of reads and collapsing into UMI-guided consensus sequences were performed with migec v1.2.7. Using mixcr v2.1.11, UMI consensuses were aligned to TRA and TRB V and J templates and then assembled into clonotypes. Clonotypes were classified as expanded or contracted when called significant by both edgeR and NoisET, with noise models trained on biological replicates. For edgeR calls, a false discovery rate-adjusted p below 0.01 and a log2 fold-change threshold of 1 were applied. PCA with hierarchical clustering of max-normalized trajectories of the 1000 most abundant clonotypes was used as exploratory dynamics analysis. The CD4 or CD8 phenotype of responding clones was assigned using the separately sequenced CD4+ and CD8+ repertoires. In-frame beta chains were kept once TCRdb had trimmed the public reads at Q25 with fastp and called clones with MiXCR. Every CDR3 protein is listed once, alongside the most common genes and DNA of its rows. The V and J calls and clone size come from TCRdb's table, not from the authors' own analysis. The sample table records some 300,000 distinct CDR3 sequences; 20% to 25% of these occur just once. The top ten hold 21% of the sample.

CDR1 and CDR2 were assigned from the germline V gene as MNHEY and SVGEGT. The CDR3, from cysteine to phenylalanine, totals 15 residues. Of the read, only the CDR3 DNA is kept; its 45 bases are in frame from base 1. The V end loses 2 bases and the J end loses 5 bases, and a stretch of 13 bases separates them. A remark on this clonotype: The antigen this receptor binds is unknown. No quality values exist for individual bases; no much larger clone is one base distant.

Ficoll-Paque density gradient centrifugation was used to isolate PBMCs. The origin of this receptor is a young man who had mild COVID-19 (a few samples of this study predate the infection). The sample titles of this study are shuffled in the database, so cell type and time point are left out; the donor was told from shared clones. This chain joins TRBV6-2 or TRBV6-3 to TRBJ1-5; no D segment can be confidently identified. What was sequenced was PBMCs or a T cell subset sorted from them (not recorded which). The CDR3 amino acid sequence is: CASSYLSDGDQPQHF. The DNA reads as follows: TGTGCCAGCAGTTACCTGAGCGACGGGGATCAGCCCCAGCATTTT.